These 30 T cell receptor beta chains were all obtained from the same sample, sequenced in a study of blood T cells in healthy people across ages. Using a J-beta primer mix together with a sample-barcoded 5' primer, a second PCR was run for about 7 to 12 cycles. Using its own MiXCR run on the 5' RACE reads, TCRdb lists one record per CDR3 protein. The table lists approximately 290,000 distinct CDR3 sequences, roughly 26% of them singletons. Sequencing used blood. Receptors originate from a woman between 70 and 85 years old in good health.

J is TRBJ2-5 and V is TRBV7-8; TRBD2 might be the D (5 bases). Trimming removed 5 bases at V and 4 bases at J, with 14 bases between. This CDR3 is built from 14 residues. Germline V gives CDR1 SGHVS, CDR2 FQNEAQ. CDR3 sequence reads: CASSPRGGRETQYF. CDR3 DNA: TGTGCCAGCAGCCCCCGCGGTGGGAGAGAGACCCAGTACTTC.

The chain carries TRBV6-2 or TRBV6-3 and TRBJ2-1; D might be TRBD1 or TRBD2, each matching 5 bases. Trimming removed 7 bases from V and 7 bases from J, with 23 bases in between. Germline CDR1 and CDR2: MNHEY and SVGEGT. CDR3 size: 16 residues. The CDR3 DNA reads as TGTGCCAGCAAAAACCAGGAAGGGGCCCCGGGAAATGAGCAGTTCTTC. This translates into CASKNQEGAPGNEQFF.

The rearrangement joins TRBV2 to TRBJ2-1, with 10 bases fitting TRBD2. The CDR3 loop spans 16 amino acids. With V trimmed by 6 bases and J by 4 bases, 9 bases remained unmatched. In germline, CDR1 is SNHLY, CDR2 FYNNEI. DNA for the CDR3: TGTGCCAGCAGGGGGCTAGCGGGAGTGAATTACAATGAGCAGTTCTTC. As protein: CASRGLAGVNYNEQFF.

The table lists this clonotype with many counts. The chain links TRBV29-1 to TRBJ1-5, with D possibly matching TRBD1 (6 bases). The V gene's germline CDR1 is SQVTM and CDR2 ANQGSEA. Trimming removed 4 bases from V and 5 bases from J, with 9 bases in between. This CDR3 comprises 12 residues. CDR3 residues: CSVGEGDQPQHF. CDR3 nucleotide sequence: TGCAGCGTTGGGGAGGGGGATCAGCCCCAGCATTTT.

There are a few counts of this clonotype. V gene TRBV6-1 combines with J gene TRBJ2-7; 8 positions match TRBD2. V trimming: 5 bases; J trimming: 5 bases; junction bases outside the gene matches: 14. Germline loops: CDR1 MNHNS, CDR2 SASEGT. The CDR3 consists of 16 residues. The CDR3: CASSPSFWTSNHEQYF. In DNA form, the CDR3 reads TGTGCCAGCAGTCCATCTTTTTGGACTAGCAACCACGAGCAGTACTTC.

The chain carries TRBV28 and TRBJ2-1; D might be TRBD2 (6 bases). This CDR3 has 14 amino acids. The germline V gene has CDR1 MDHEN and CDR2 SYDVKM. Between the trimmed V and J ends, which lost 6 bases and 5 bases, there was a span of 14 bases. The CDR3 sequence is CASSLPAGNNEQFF. CDR3 DNA sequence: TGTGCCAGCAGCTTGCCCGCGGGAAACAATGAGCAGTTCTTC. Together with reference TRBV28 and TRBJ2-1, the CDR3 gives the full variable domain: DVKVTQSSRYLVKRTGEKVFLECVQDMDHENMFWYRQDPGLGLRLIYFSYDVKMKEKGDIPEGYSVSREKKERFSLILESASTNQTSMYLCASSLPAGNNEQFFGPGTRLTVL.

This clonotype has only a few counts. This chain connects TRBV4-3 to TRBJ2-3; TRBD1 is a possible D gene (6 bases). Looked up from germline, CDR1 is LGHNA and CDR2 is YSLEER. V shed 8 bases and J shed 2 bases, with 20 bases lying between them. The CDR3 totals 16 residues. This CDR3 reads CASARQASGSTDTQYF. CDR3 in DNA: TGCGCCAGCGCGAGACAGGCAAGCGGTTCCACAGATACGCAGTATTTT.

The chain joins TRBV28 to TRBJ2-1; 8 bases map to TRBD1. V gave up 6 bases and J gave up 4 bases; unmatched junction bases: 2. CDR3 length: 13 residues. The germline V gene encodes CDR1 MDHEN and CDR2 SYDVKM. CDR3 sequence: CASSWTGYNEQFF. CDR3 DNA: TGTGCCAGCAGCTGGACAGGGTACAATGAGCAGTTCTTC.

This clonotype was seen just once. This is likely a read error, given that the CDR3 carries no conserved phenylalanine or tryptophan at its end. The J gene is TRBJ1-2, the V gene TRBV3-1, with 10 bases fitting TRBD1. The germline CDR1 and CDR2 sequences are LGHDT and YNNKEL (reference sequence). With V trimmed by 2 bases and J by 7 bases, 7 bases remained unmatched. The CDR3 consists of 15 residues. In DNA, the CDR3 is TGTGCCAGCAGCCAACGTCCAAGGACAGGGGGTGGCTACACCCTC. Translating it yields CASSQRPRTGGGYTL.

This clonotype was picked up a small number of times. The V call is TRBV5-1, the J call TRBJ2-5; D remains unclear. CDR3 length: 14 residues. Germline assignment: CDR1 SGHRS and CDR2 YFSETQ. Deletions cut 0 bases from V and 3 bases from J, with 9 bases between. The CDR3: CASSLEGIKETQYF. CDR3 nucleotides: TGCGCCAGCAGCTTGGAGGGTATCAAAGAGACCCAGTACTTC. The full variable domain, rest sourced from reference TRBV5-1 and TRBJ2-5, is KAGVTQTPRYLIKTRGQQVTLSCSPISGHRSVSWYQQTPGQGLQFLFEYFSETQRNKGNFPGRFSGRQFSNSRSEMNVSTLELGDSALYLCASSLEGIKETQYFGPGTRLLVL.

This clonotype was picked up a small number of times. This chain uses TRBV28 with TRBJ2-3; TRBD1 agrees at 7 bases. This CDR3 spans 15 amino acids. Germline CDR1 is MDHEN and CDR2 is SYDVKM. With 3 bases clipped from V and 1 base from J, the junction kept 4 bases outside the gene matches. The CDR3 nucleotides are TGTGCCAGCAGTTTTGACAGGGCCCGCACAGATACGCAGTATTTT. It translates to CASSFDRARTDTQYF.

This clonotype showed up just a few times. This chain connects TRBV2 to TRBJ2-5, with D possibly TRBD1 on 5 matching bases. Germline CDR1 and CDR2: SNHLY and FYNNEI. V was trimmed by 5 bases and J by 7 bases, leaving 8 bases between them. This CDR3 spans 11 amino acids. CDR3 DNA: TGTGCCAGCAGTCAGGGTGCGACCCAGTACTTC. Translated, it gives CASSQGATQYF.

This clonotype has only a few counts. A read error may account for a junction end that differs from germline. The rearrangement joins TRBV12-3 or TRBV12-4 to TRBJ2-7, with 9 bases fitting TRBD1. The length of the CDR3 is 14 residues. The CDR3 here is CASGLGQGTYEQCF. CDR3 bases: TGTGCCAGCGGTTTGGGACAGGGAACCTACGAGCAGTGCTTC.

This clonotype was observed many times. This chain links TRBV20-1 with TRBJ1-3, with a weak D call TRBD1 (6 bases). The V gene's germline CDR1 is DFQATT and CDR2 SNEGSKA (reference sequence). This CDR3 has 14 residues. With 2 bases removed from V and 3 bases from J, the gap between germline ends came to 11 bases. The CDR3 DNA is TGCAGTGCTAGAACGGGGGCGCATGGAAACACCATATATTTT. Encoded protein: CSARTGAHGNTIYF.

This clonotype showed up just a few times. V usage is TRBV4-2 and J usage is TRBJ1-4; no clear D. Deletions cut 4 bases from V and 0 bases from J, with 9 bases between. Germline loops: CDR1 LGHNA, CDR2 YNFKEQ. The CDR3 runs 15 residues. The chain's CDR3 is CASSLPGTTNEKLFF. The CDR3 coding sequence is TGTGCCAGCAGCCTACCTGGTACAACTAATGAAAAACTGTTTTTT.

The rearrangement links TRBV12-3 or TRBV12-4 to TRBJ2-5; D uncertain. The CDR3 contains 12 residues. Trimming pared 5 bases from V and 9 bases from J, leaving 13 bases between. The CDR3 DNA sequence: TGTGCCAGCAGTCCTCAGTATTCGGCCCAGTACTTC. It yields the protein CASSPQYSAQYF.

The V gene is TRBV20-1, the J gene TRBJ2-3; 7 nucleotides agree with TRBD2. Germline trimming cut 3 bases from V and 2 bases from J; bases unmatched to any gene: 8. The CDR3 is 15 residues long. CDR1 and CDR2 from the germline V gene are DFQATT and SNEGSKA (reference sequence). The CDR3 is CSASPPSGFTDTQYF. CDR3 DNA sequence: TGCAGTGCTAGTCCCCCTAGCGGATTCACAGATACGCAGTATTTT.

This clonotype was seen a handful of times. V is TRBV24-1 and J is TRBJ2-5; tentatively, D is TRBD2 (6 bases). Germline CDR1 and CDR2: KGHDR and SFDVKD. The CDR3 is 12 amino acids. V lost 9 bases to trimming and J lost 1 base, with 8 bases between them. CDR3 amino acids: CATAGSQETQYF. DNA of the CDR3: TGTGCCACCGCCGGGAGCCAAGAGACCCAGTACTTC.

This clonotype has only a few counts. This chain links TRBV28 with TRBJ1-2, with 9 nucleotides matching TRBD1. CDR3 length: 14 residues. Germline CDR1 and CDR2: MDHEN and SYDVKM. V dropped 4 bases and J dropped 4; count of bases not matched to a gene: 4. CDR3 in amino acids: CASSSGQGTYGYTF. CDR3 DNA sequence: TGTGCCAGCAGTTCCGGACAGGGGACCTATGGCTACACCTTC.

This clonotype was seen only a few times. This rearrangement joins TRBV7-2 to TRBJ2-5, with 12 bases fitting TRBD2. The J call could be wrong; TRBJ2-7 is a better fit for the DNA end. Germline V lookup: CDR1 SGHTA, CDR2 FQGNSA. This CDR3 comprises 16 residues. CDR3 region: CASSPWTSGASYEQYF. CDR3 bases: TGTGCCAGCAGCCCGTGGACTAGCGGGGCCTCCTACGAGCAGTACTTC.

The chain recombines TRBV14 with TRBJ2-5, with D tentatively TRBD2 (5 bases). CDR1 SGHDN and CDR2 FVKESK come from the germline V gene. The CDR3 has 15 residues. Trimming shortened V by 1 base and J by 4 bases, and 13 bases separated the two germline ends. The CDR3 region is CASSQALIRGETQYF. Written as DNA, the CDR3 is TGTGCCAGCAGCCAAGCCCTGATCCGGGGAGAGACCCAGTACTTC.

The J gene is TRBJ2-1, the V gene TRBV7-3; possible D gene TRBD1, 5 bases. There are 15 residues in the CDR3. Trimming pared 4 bases from V and 0 bases from J, leaving 10 bases between. Germline CDR1 and CDR2: SGHTA and FQGTGA. CDR3 in DNA: TGTGCCAGCAGCTCAAGACAGAGCTCCTACAATGAGCAGTTCTTC. It encodes CASSSRQSSYNEQFF.

The rearrangement links TRBV20-1 to TRBJ2-2, with a weak D call TRBD2 (6 bases). This CDR3 is built from 15 residues. Looked up from germline, CDR1 is DFQATT and CDR2 is SNEGSKA (reference sequence). V lost 4 bases and J 6 bases, leaving 18 bases between the germline ends. The CDR3 DNA follows: TGCAGTGCTATAAGGAGGGTGGCTGGGGCCGGGGAGCTGTTTTTT. Protein sequence: CSAIRRVAGAGELFF.

The chain recombines TRBV12-3 or TRBV12-4 with TRBJ2-2; weak D call: TRBD1 (6 bases). This CDR3 is 16 amino acids long. V lost 6 bases to trimming and J lost 0 bases, with 14 bases between them. This chain's CDR3 is CASRGAGHTNTGELFF. The CDR3 DNA follows: TGTGCCAGCAGGGGGGCCGGACATACGAACACCGGGGAGCTGTTTTTT.

This clonotype appeared a few times. CDR3 DNA sequence: TGTGCCAGCAGCTTTGGGAGGACCGAGACCCAGTACTTC. Translation: CASSFGRTETQYF. V usage is TRBV7-2 and J usage is TRBJ2-5; a weak D match, TRBD2 (6 bases). The ends were cut back, 3 bases at V and 5 bases at J, with 10 bases in the middle. This CDR3 contains 13 residues. The V gene's germline CDR1 is SGHTA and CDR2 FQGNSA.

This sequence joins TRBV7-2 and TRBJ2-6; maybe TRBD1 (5 bases). This CDR3 has 15 residues. Germline CDR1 reads SGHTA; CDR2 reads FQGNSA. Trimming cost V 4 bases and J 2 bases, with 9 bases left between them. For the CDR3, the DNA is TGTGCCAGCAGCTCGGACAAGGCTGGGGCCAACGTCCTGACTTTC. Translating gives CASSSDKAGANVLTF.

The chain couples TRBV4-3 to TRBJ2-4; 10 bases line up with TRBD2. The V gene's germline CDR1 is LGHNA and CDR2 YSLEER. Trimming cost V 1 base and J 9 bases; bases outside gene matches: 6. CDR3 length equals 15 residues. The CDR3 protein is CASSQVGAGGGIQYF. CDR3 bases: TGCGCCAGCAGCCAAGTTGGAGCGGGAGGGGGCATTCAGTACTTC.

This clonotype was seen only a few times. The rearrangement joins TRBV15 to TRBJ2-1; D unclear. TRBJ2-7 explains the end of the DNA better; the J call may be wrong. Germline V CDR1 and CDR2: LNHNV, YYDKDF (reference sequence). The CDR3 sequence is 12 residues long. This chain's CDR3 is CATSIRDSEQYF. DNA for the CDR3: TGTGCCACCAGCATTAGAGATAGCGAGCAGTACTTC.

The rearrangement links TRBV12-3 or TRBV12-4 to TRBJ2-1, with D possibly TRBD1 on 6 matching bases. The DNA end favors TRBJ2-5, so the J call may be wrong. The CDR3 consists of 12 residues. The CDR3 nucleotides are TGTGCCAGCAGCCTGGGACATGGGACCCAGTACTTC. This translates into CASSLGHGTQYF.

The chain employs TRBV6-6 and TRBJ2-2; 16 positions match TRBD2. Germline values: CDR1 MNHNY, CDR2 SVGAGI (reference sequence). The CDR3 loop spans 15 amino acids. V trimming: 6 bases; J trimming: 6 bases; junction bases outside the gene matches: 1. CDR3 region: CASRGTSGRAGELFF. CDR3 nucleotide sequence: TGTGCCAGCAGAGGGACTAGCGGGAGGGCCGGGGAGCTGTTTTTT.